Below are 21 T cell receptor beta chains sequenced from a single sample in a study of molecular identifiers for immune sequencing clone quantification. One entry per CDR3 protein results from TCRdb running MiXCR on the PCR reads. Among more than 450,000 distinct CDR3 sequences listed, around 23% were seen once. Sequenced: naive CD8+ T cells from blood, with Jurkat cell RNA spiked in. Subset here: FACS-sorted CD8+CD4-CCR7+CD45RA+ naive T cells. These receptors came from a human donor in good health. Some libraries in this study had Jurkat cell RNA spiked in.

This clonotype appeared a few times. The CDR3 DNA sequence: TGTGCCAGCAGCCACGGGGACGCGGCCTACGAGCAGTACTTC. This encodes CASSHGDAAYEQYF. V and J are TRBV3-1 and TRBJ2-7; D possibly uses TRBD1 or TRBD2 (5 bases each). Trimming took off 3 bases at V and 2 bases at J, with 11 bases between the two ends. Germline assignment: CDR1 LGHDT and CDR2 YNNKEL (reference sequence). CDR3 size: 14 residues.

Details on this clonotype: Being one base from a much bigger clone, this may be a read error. This chain connects TRBV7-2 to TRBJ2-1; D is uncertain. This CDR3 is built from 15 residues. In germline, CDR1 is SGHTA, CDR2 FQGNSA. Here the CDR3 reads CASSSPLLLYNEQSF. In DNA, the CDR3 is TGTGCCAGCAGCTCCCCGTTGCTCCTATACAATGAGCAGTCCTTC.

In this sample, this clonotype turned up many times. The V and J genes are TRBV19 and TRBJ1-5, with D unresolved. Germline V CDR1 and CDR2: LNHDA, SQIVND (reference sequence). With 6 bases removed from V and 1 base from J, the gap between germline ends came to 19 bases. The CDR3 totals 17 residues. The CDR3 sequence: CASSNILSSGSNQPQHF. CDR3 nucleotides: TGTGCCAGTAGCAACATCTTATCCTCTGGGAGCAATCAGCCCCAGCATTTT.

As to this clonotype: One junction end does not reproduce the germline sequence, and a read error may be involved. The genes are TRBV29-1 and TRBJ1-2; D uncertain. The CDR3 contains 11 residues. The germline V gene encodes CDR1 SQVTM and CDR2 ANQGSEA. CDR3 amino acids: CSVSADYGYNF. CDR3 in DNA: TGCAGCGTTTCGGCGGACTATGGCTACAACTTC.

This clonotype came up many times. This chain links TRBV2 with TRBJ1-1, with D unclear. The CDR3 totals 13 residues. With 8 bases removed from V and 1 base from J, the gap between germline ends came to 11 bases. Germline-derived CDR1 and CDR2 are SNHLY and FYNNEI. The CDR3 coding sequence is TGTGCCAGCCTCTTGGATTGGAACACTGAAGCTTTCTTT. Amino acid sequence: CASLLDWNTEAFF. The full variable domain, its missing parts supplied by reference TRBV2 and TRBJ1-1, is EPEVTQTPSHQVTQMGQEVILRCVPISNHLYFYWYRQILGQKVEFLVSFYNNEISEKSEIFDDQFSVERPDGSNFTLKIRSTKLEDSAMYFCASLLDWNTEAFFGQGTRLTVV.

This rearrangement joins TRBV4-3 to TRBJ2-1, with a weak D call TRBD2 (6 bases). Trimming left V 2 bases short and J 4 bases short, with 12 bases between. CDR1 is LGHNA, CDR2 YSLEER, per germline. This CDR3 spans 15 amino acids. CDR3 bases: TGCGCCAGCAGCCAAAGCGCGGGAACTTACAATGAGCAGTTCTTC. Translated: CASSQSAGTYNEQFF.

V usage is TRBV27 and J usage is TRBJ1-5; TRBD1 is a possible D gene (5 bases). The germline V gene encodes CDR1 MNHEY and CDR2 SMNVEV (reference sequence). The CDR3 has 14 residues. V lost 4 bases, J lost 2 bases, and 9 bases lay in between. CDR3 in DNA: TGTGCCAGCAGTTACCAGGGAGGCAATCAGCCCCAGCATTTT. This encodes CASSYQGGNQPQHF.

This chain links TRBV20-1 with TRBJ1-1; tentative D call: TRBD1 (5 bases). Trimming shortened V by 6 bases and J by 8 bases, and 25 bases separated the two germline ends. The germline V gene encodes CDR1 DFQATT and CDR2 SNEGSKA (reference sequence). The CDR3 is 15 amino acids. DNA for the CDR3: TGCAGTGCCTCGACCTACTTTACCAATGGGGACGAAGCTTTCTTT. As protein: CSASTYFTNGDEAFF.

This clonotype has a handful of counts. This chain uses TRBV7-6 with TRBJ2-1; 11 nucleotides line up with TRBD2. Germline V CDR1 and CDR2: SGHVS, FNYEAQ. This CDR3 region has 19 residues. Unmatched junction bases numbered 10, after V lost 1 base and J lost 2 bases. The CDR3 DNA sequence: TGTGCCAGCAGCTTAGTCAGCCCCCCGGGACTAGCGGCCTACAATGAGCAGTTCTTC. It codes for CASSLVSPPGLAAYNEQFF.

About this clonotype itself: This may stem from a read error, because a much larger clone lies one nucleotide away. The V and J genes are TRBV2 and TRBJ2-3, with 13 bases identical to TRBD2. The trim removed 8 bases at V and 8 bases at J, leaving 10 bases unmatched. From germline, CDR1 is SNHLY and CDR2 FYNNEI. The CDR3 is 15 residues long. In DNA form, the CDR3 reads TGTGCCAGCGGGACTAGCGGGGCGAGGAGAGTTACGCAGTATTTT. It is translated as CASGTSGARRVTQYF.

This clonotype was seen more than once but under ten times. V gene TRBV4-1 combines with J gene TRBJ2-5; no clear D gene. The length of the CDR3 is 13 residues. The germline V gene encodes CDR1 MGHRA and CDR2 YSYEKL. V shed 1 base and J shed 4 bases, with 7 bases lying between them. CDR3 coding DNA: TGCGCCAGCAGCCAAGGCAGACCAGAGACCCAGTACTTC. This codes for CASSQGRPETQYF.

J is TRBJ2-5 and V is TRBV19, with 7 bases identical to TRBD2. The CDR3 loop spans 15 amino acids. Trimming cost V 6 bases and J 1 base; bases outside gene matches: 8. Germline-derived CDR1 and CDR2 are LNHDA and SQIVND (reference sequence). The CDR3 DNA reads TGTGCCAGTAGGGGATGGGCGGGAGCCCAAGAGACCCAGTACTTC. Its translation is CASRGWAGAQETQYF.

There are many counts of this clonotype. The chain employs TRBV4-3 and TRBJ2-7; D is unresolved. Germline loops: CDR1 LGHNA, CDR2 YSLEER. This CDR3 has 15 residues. V shed 1 base and J shed 2 bases, with 12 bases lying between them. CDR3 region: CASSQGSGGPYEQYF. As DNA, the CDR3 is TGCGCCAGCAGCCAAGGGTCCGGCGGCCCCTACGAGCAGTACTTC.

This clonotype appeared many times. The genes are TRBV6-6 and TRBJ1-5; a weak D match, TRBD1 (5 bases). CDR3 length equals 16 residues. V was trimmed by 8 bases and J by 3 bases, leaving 20 bases between them. Germline V gene lookup returns CDR1 MNHNY and CDR2 SVGAGI (reference sequence). CDR3 coding DNA: TGTGCCAGCGGAAGAGGGACTTACAGCGACAATCAGCCCCAGCATTTT. Its translation: CASGRGTYSDNQPQHF.

About this clonotype itself: Compared with germline, one end of the junction differs, possibly owing to a read error. The chain is built from TRBV7-9 and TRBJ2-1; 9 bases are shared with TRBD2. The CDR3 sequence is 16 residues long. Looked up from germline, CDR1 is SEHNR and CDR2 is FQNEAQ (reference sequence). In DNA form, the CDR3 reads TGTGCCAGCAGCTTATTGTTAGCGGGAGATATGAATGAGCGGTTCTTC. Its protein product is CASSLLLAGDMNERFF.

The sample holds a few counts of this clonotype. This chain joins TRBV7-9 and TRBJ2-5; D is undetermined. Germline values: CDR1 SEHNR, CDR2 FQNEAQ (reference sequence). Trimming removed 5 bases at V and 0 bases at J, with 13 bases between. This CDR3 is 15 amino acids long. The CDR3, as DNA: TGTGCCAGCAGCCCGCTCGCGCGGTACCAAGAGACCCAGTACTTC. As protein: CASSPLARYQETQYF. The variable domain in full, completed from reference TRBV7-9 and TRBJ2-5, reads DTGVSQNPRHKITKRGQNVTFRCDPISEHNRLYWYRQTLGQGPEFLTYFQNEAQLEKSRLLSDRFSAERPKGSFSTLEIQRTEQGDSAMYLCASSPLARYQETQYFGPGTRLLVL.

V gene TRBV4-3 combines with J gene TRBJ2-3; D ambiguous. Trimming removed 0 bases from V and 0 bases from J, with 10 bases in between. The CDR3 extends over 16 amino acids. Germline-derived CDR1 and CDR2 are LGHNA and YSLEER. The CDR3 coding sequence is TGCGCCAGCAGCCAAGATAAGATCGGGAGCACAGATACGCAGTATTTT. This translates into CASSQDKIGSTDTQYF.

This clonotype was recorded many times. For the CDR3, the DNA is TGTGCCAGTTCGGACGGAGGAGATACGCAGTATTTT. The encoded protein is CASSDGGDTQYF. This chain uses TRBV28 with TRBJ2-3, with D perhaps matching TRBD2 (5 bases). Trimming pared 9 bases from V and 5 bases from J, leaving 12 bases between. This CDR3 spans 12 amino acids. Germline CDR1 MDHEN, CDR2 SYDVKM.

Points on this clonotype: Sequence at one end of the junction differs from germline and may be a read error. The chain is built from TRBV5-6 and TRBJ2-2; TRBD2 aligns across 8 bases. Germline loops: CDR1 SGHDT, CDR2 YYEEEE. The CDR3 runs to 17 residues. The CDR3 nucleotides are TGTGCCTGCAGCACGAAAACTAGCGGATGGAACACCGGGGAGCTGTTTTTT. The encoded protein is CACSTKTSGWNTGELFF.

This clonotype was detected a few times. J is TRBJ1-2 and V is TRBV13, with D perhaps matching TRBD1 (5 bases). The CDR3 loop spans 13 amino acids. Trimming left V 3 bases short and J 8 bases short, with 13 bases between. Germline CDR1 is PRHDT and CDR2 is FYEKMQ (reference sequence). The CDR3 coding sequence is TGTGCCAGCAGCTTTCAGGGTCTTAAGGGCTACACCTTC. Its translation: CASSFQGLKGYTF.

This clonotype was detected a few times. This chain uses TRBV6-1 with TRBJ2-7; 8 positions match TRBD2. The CDR3 length is 14 residues. V lost 4 bases to trimming and J lost 2 bases; unmatched junction nucleotides: 4. Per the germline V gene, CDR1 is MNHNS and CDR2 is SASEGT. The CDR3 region is CASSVKREPYEQYF. DNA for the CDR3: TGTGCCAGCAGTGTGAAGCGGGAGCCCTACGAGCAGTACTTC.